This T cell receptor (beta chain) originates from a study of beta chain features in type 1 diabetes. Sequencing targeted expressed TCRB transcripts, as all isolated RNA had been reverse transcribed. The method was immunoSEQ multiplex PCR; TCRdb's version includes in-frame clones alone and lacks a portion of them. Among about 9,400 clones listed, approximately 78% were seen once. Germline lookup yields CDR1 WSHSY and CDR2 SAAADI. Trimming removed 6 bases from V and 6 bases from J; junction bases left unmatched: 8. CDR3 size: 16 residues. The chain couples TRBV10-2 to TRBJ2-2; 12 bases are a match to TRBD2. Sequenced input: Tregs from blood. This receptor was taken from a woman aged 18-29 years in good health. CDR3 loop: CASRSSGRARAGELFF. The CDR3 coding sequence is TGCGCCAGCAGATCTAGCGGGAGGGCTCGGGCCGGGGAGCTGTTTTTT.